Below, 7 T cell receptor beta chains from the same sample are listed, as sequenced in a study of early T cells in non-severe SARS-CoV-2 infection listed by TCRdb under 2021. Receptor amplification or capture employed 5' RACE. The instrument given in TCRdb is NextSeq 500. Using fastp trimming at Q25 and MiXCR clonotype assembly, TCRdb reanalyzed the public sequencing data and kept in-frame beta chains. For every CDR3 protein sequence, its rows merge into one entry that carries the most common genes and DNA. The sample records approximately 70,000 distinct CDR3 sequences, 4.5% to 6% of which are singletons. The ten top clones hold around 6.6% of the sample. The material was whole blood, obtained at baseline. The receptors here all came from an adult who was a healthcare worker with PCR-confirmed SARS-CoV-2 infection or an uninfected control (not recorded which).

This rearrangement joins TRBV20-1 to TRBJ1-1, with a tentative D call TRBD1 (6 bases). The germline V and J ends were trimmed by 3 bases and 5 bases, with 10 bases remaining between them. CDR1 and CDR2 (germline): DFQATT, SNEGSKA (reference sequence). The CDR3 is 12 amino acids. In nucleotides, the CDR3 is TGCAGTGCTAGGCTAGGGGGGACTGAAGCTTTCTTT. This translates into CSARLGGTEAFF.

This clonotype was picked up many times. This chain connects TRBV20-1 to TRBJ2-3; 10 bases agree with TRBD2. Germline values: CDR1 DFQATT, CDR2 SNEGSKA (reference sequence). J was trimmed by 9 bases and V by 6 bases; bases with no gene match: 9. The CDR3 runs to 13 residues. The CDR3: CSASRLAGGTQYF. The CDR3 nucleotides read TGCAGTGCCAGTAGACTAGCGGGTGGGACGCAGTATTTT.

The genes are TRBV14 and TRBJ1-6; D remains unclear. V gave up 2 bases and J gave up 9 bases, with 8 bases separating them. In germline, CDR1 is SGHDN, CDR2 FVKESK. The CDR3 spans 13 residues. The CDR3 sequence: CASSQFEGSPLHF. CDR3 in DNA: TGTGCCAGCAGCCAATTCGAGGGTTCACCCCTCCACTTT.

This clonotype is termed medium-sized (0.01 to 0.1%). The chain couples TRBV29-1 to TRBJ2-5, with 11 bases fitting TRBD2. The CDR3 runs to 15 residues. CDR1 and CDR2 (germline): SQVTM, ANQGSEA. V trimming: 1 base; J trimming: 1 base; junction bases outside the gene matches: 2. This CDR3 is CSVEGGLAVQETQYF. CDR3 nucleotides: TGCAGCGTTGAAGGGGGACTAGCGGTCCAAGAGACCCAGTACTTC.

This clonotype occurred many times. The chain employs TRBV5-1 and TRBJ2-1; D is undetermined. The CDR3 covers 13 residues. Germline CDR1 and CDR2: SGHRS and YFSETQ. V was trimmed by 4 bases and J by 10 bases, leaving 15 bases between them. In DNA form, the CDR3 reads TGCGCCAGCAGCCCGGTTGTCGAGCCCGAGCAGTTCTTC. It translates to CASSPVVEPEQFF.

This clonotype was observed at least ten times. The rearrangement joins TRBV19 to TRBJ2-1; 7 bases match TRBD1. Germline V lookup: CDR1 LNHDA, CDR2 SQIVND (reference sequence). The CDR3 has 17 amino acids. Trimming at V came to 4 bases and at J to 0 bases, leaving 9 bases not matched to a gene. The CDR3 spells CASSTRTGVSSYNEQFF. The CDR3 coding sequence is TGTGCCAGTAGTACCCGAACAGGGGTTAGCTCCTACAATGAGCAGTTCTTC. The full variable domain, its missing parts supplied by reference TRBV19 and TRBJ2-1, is DGGITQSPKYLFRKEGQNVTLSCEQNLNHDAMYWYRQDPGQGLRLIYYSQIVNDFQKGDIAEGYSVSREKKESFPLTVTSAQKNPTAFYLCASSTRTGVSSYNEQFFGPGTRLTVL.

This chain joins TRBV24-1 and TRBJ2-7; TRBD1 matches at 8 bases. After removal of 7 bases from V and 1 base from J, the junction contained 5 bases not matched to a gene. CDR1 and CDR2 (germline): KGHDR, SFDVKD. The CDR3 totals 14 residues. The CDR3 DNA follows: TGTGCCACCAGCCCAGGGGGCGTTTCCTACGAGCAGTACTTC. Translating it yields CATSPGGVSYEQYF.